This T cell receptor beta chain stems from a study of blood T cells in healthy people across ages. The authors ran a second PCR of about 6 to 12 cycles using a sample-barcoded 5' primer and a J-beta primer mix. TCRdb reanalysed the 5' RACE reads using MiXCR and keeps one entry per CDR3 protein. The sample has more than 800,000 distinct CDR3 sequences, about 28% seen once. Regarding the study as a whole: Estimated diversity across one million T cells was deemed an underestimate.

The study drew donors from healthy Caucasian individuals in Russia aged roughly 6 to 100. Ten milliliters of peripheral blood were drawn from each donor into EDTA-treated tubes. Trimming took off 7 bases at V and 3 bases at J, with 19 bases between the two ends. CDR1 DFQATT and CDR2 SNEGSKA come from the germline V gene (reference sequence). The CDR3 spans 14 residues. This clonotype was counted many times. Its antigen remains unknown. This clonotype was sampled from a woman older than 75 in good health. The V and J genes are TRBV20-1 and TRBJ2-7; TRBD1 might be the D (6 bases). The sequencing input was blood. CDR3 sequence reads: CSVPTVRGHYEQYF. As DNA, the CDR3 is TGCAGTGTTCCCACGGTCAGGGGTCACTACGAGCAGTACTTC.